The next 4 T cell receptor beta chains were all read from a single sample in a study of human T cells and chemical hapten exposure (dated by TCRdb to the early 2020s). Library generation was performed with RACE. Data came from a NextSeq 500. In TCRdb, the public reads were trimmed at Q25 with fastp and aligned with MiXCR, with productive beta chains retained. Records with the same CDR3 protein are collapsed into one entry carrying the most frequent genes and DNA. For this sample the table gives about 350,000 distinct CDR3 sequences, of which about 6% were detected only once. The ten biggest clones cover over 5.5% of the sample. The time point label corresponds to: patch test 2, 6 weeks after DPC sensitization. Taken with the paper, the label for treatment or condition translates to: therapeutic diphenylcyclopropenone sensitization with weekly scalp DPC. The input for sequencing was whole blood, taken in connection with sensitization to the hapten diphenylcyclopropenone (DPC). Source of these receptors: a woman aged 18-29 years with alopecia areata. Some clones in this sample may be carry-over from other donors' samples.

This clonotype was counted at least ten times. CDR3 nucleotide sequence: TGTGCCAGCAGCTTGAAGGCAGCCCACAACACTGAAGCTTTCTTT. Translation gives CASSLKAAHNTEAFF. The rearrangement uses TRBV5-4 and TRBJ1-1, with no clear D. V lost 1 base and J lost 2, with 12 bases in between. Per the germline V gene, CDR1 is SGHNT and CDR2 is YYREEE (reference sequence). This CDR3 spans 15 amino acids.

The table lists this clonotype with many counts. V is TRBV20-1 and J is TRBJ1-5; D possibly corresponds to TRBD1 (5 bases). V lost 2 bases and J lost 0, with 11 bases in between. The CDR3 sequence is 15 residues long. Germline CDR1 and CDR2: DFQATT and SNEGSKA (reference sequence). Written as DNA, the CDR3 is TGCAGTGCTAGACGGGGGGGTTATAGCAATCAGCCCCAGCATTTT. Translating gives CSARRGGYSNQPQHF.

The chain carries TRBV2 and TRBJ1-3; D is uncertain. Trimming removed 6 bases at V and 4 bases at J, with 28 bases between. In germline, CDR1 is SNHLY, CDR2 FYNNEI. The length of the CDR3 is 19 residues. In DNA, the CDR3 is TGTGCCAGCAGCGTATCTAGGTTACCCGGTGCCTCACGAGGAAACACCATATATTTT. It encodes CASSVSRLPGASRGNTIYF.

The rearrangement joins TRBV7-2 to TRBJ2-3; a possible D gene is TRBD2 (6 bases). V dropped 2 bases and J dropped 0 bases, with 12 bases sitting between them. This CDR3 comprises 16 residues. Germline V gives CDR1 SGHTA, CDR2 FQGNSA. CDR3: CASSLLLAGSTDTQYF. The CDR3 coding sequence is TGTGCCAGCAGCTTACTACTCGCGGGGAGCACAGATACGCAGTATTTT.